What follows are 15 T cell receptor beta chains derived from one specimen sequenced in a study of T cell repertoires in cytomegalovirus infection. TCRdb used MiXCR to reprocess the reads, holding one entry per CDR3 protein. The sample consists of about 300,000 distinct CDR3 sequences, roughly a tenth of them appearing once. Material: PBMCs. Receptors originate from a human donor in good health (CMV status not recorded). Some clones in this sample may be carry-over from other donors' samples.

Many counts were recorded for this clonotype. V and J are TRBV7-2 and TRBJ2-2, with 7 bases fitting TRBD1. This CDR3 has 17 residues. Germline CDR1 and CDR2: SGHTA and FQGNSA. The junction had 8 bases not matched to a gene; V was cut back by 1 base and J by 3 bases. For the CDR3, the DNA is TGTGCCAGCAGCTTAGTCTTAGCAGGGGGACACACCGGGGAGCTGTTTTTT. This translates into CASSLVLAGGHTGELFF.

This clonotype came up many times. This chain's CDR3 is CASSLRASGLADTQYF. The CDR3 region has the DNA TGTGCCAGCAGCTTAAGGGCTAGCGGGTTAGCAGATACGCAGTATTTT. The rearrangement links TRBV7-2 to TRBJ2-3; 8 bases align to TRBD2. V lost 2 bases to trimming and J lost 4 bases; unmatched junction nucleotides: 8. The CDR3 loop spans 16 amino acids. Germline CDR1 reads SGHTA; CDR2 reads FQGNSA. Together with reference TRBV7-2 and TRBJ2-3, the CDR3 gives the full variable domain: GAGVSQSPSNKVTEKGKDVELRCDPISGHTALYWYRQSLGQGLEFLIYFQGNSAPDKSGLPSDRFSAERTGGSVSTLTIQRTQQEDSAVYLCASSLRASGLADTQYFGPGTRLTVL.

This clonotype was seen repeatedly, ten times or more. The V and J genes are TRBV6-2 or TRBV6-3 and TRBJ2-7; D remains ambiguous. The ends were cut back, 5 bases at V and 3 bases at J, with 8 bases in the middle. The length of the CDR3 is 12 residues. Germline V gene sequence: CDR1 MNHEY, CDR2 SVGEGT. The CDR3: CASSPASYEQYV. CDR3 coding DNA: TGTGCCAGCAGTCCGGCAAGCTACGAGCAGTACGTC.

The chain carries TRBV28 and TRBJ2-7; 8 bases fit TRBD2. Losses at the gene ends were 5 bases for V and 0 bases for J; bases not matched to a gene: 6. This CDR3 has 15 residues. The germline gives CDR1 MDHEN, CDR2 SYDVKM. CDR3 loop: CASSPAGAISYEQYV. In nucleotides, the CDR3 is TGTGCCAGCAGTCCAGCGGGGGCCATCTCCTACGAGCAGTACGTC.

This sequence joins TRBV18 and TRBJ1-6; 7 bases match TRBD1. V was pared by 3 bases and J by 7 bases, with 9 bases of the junction left unmatched. The germline V gene encodes CDR1 KGHSH and CDR2 LQKENI. This CDR3 spans 16 amino acids. DNA of the CDR3: TGTGCCAGCTCACCCAATTCCGGGACAGCCAATTCACCCCTCCACTTT. Its translation: CASSPNSGTANSPLHF.

Ten or more counts support this clonotype. The chain employs TRBV20-1 and TRBJ2-2, with a possible D match to TRBD2 (5 bases). This CDR3 contains 14 residues. In germline, CDR1 is DFQATT, CDR2 SNEGSKA (reference sequence). Trimming stripped 0 bases from V and 7 bases from J, with 12 bases between. The CDR3 bases are TGCAGTGCTAGAGATGTGGGAGTTGGCGGGGAGCTGTTTTTT. Amino acid sequence: CSARDVGVGGELFF.

This clonotype showed up just a few times. V gene TRBV6-6 combines with J gene TRBJ1-1; TRBD1 matches 8 bases. This CDR3 is built from 13 residues. After removal of 6 bases from V and 6 bases from J, the junction contained 6 bases not matched to a gene. CDR1 and CDR2 from the germline V gene are MNHNY and SVGAGI (reference sequence). The CDR3, as DNA: TGTGCCAGCAGCAGACAGGGGTTCGCTGAAGCTTTCTTT. This sequence encodes CASSRQGFAEAFF.

The V gene is TRBV12-3 or TRBV12-4, the J gene TRBJ1-2, with a weak D call TRBD1 (6 bases). The V and J ends lost 5 bases and 6 bases respectively, with 7 bases between them. This CDR3 spans 11 amino acids. The DNA for the CDR3 is TGTGCCAGCAGTAACAGGGATGGCTACACCTTC. It translates to CASSNRDGYTF.

This clonotype was seen ten or more times. This chain joins TRBV7-3 and TRBJ1-6, with 7 nucleotides matching TRBD1. Looked up from germline, CDR1 is SGHTA and CDR2 is FQGTGA. This CDR3 is built from 16 residues. V lost 1 base to trimming and J lost 6 bases; unmatched junction nucleotides: 6. The CDR3 coding sequence is TGTGCCAGCAGCTTAATTGGCGGGACAGCTAATTCACCCCTCCACTTT. As protein: CASSLIGGTANSPLHF. Full variable domain (outside the CDR3, taken from reference TRBV7-3 and TRBJ1-6): GAGVSQTPSNKVTEKGKYVELRCDPISGHTALYWYRQSLGQGPEFLIYFQGTGAADDSGLPNDRFFAVRPEGSVSTLKIQRTERGDSAVYLCASSLIGGTANSPLHFGNGTRLTVT.

This clonotype was found many times. The chain combines TRBV7-2 with TRBJ1-2; D not certain. V lost 4 bases to trimming and J lost 2 bases, with 8 bases between them. Per the germline V gene, CDR1 is SGHTA and CDR2 is FQGNSA. The length of the CDR3 is 13 residues. CDR3 region: CASSWSGNYGYTF. Written as DNA, the CDR3 is TGTGCCAGCAGCTGGTCCGGGAACTATGGCTACACCTTC.

Many counts were recorded for this clonotype. The V call is TRBV6-2 or TRBV6-3, the J call TRBJ2-7; D unresolved. The CDR3 runs to 12 residues. Germline lookup yields CDR1 MNHEY and CDR2 SVGEGT. Trimming took 6 bases from V and 3 from J, leaving 9 bases between them. The DNA for the CDR3 is TGTGCCAGCAGCTCACTGAGCTACGAGCAGTACGTC. The encoded protein is CASSSLSYEQYV.

On this clonotype: This may be a read error, as it is one base from a much larger clone. The V call is TRBV2, the J call TRBJ2-7; a possible D gene is TRBD1 (6 bases). CDR1 and CDR2 from the germline V gene are SNHLY and FYNNEI. Trimming took 3 bases from V and 8 from J, leaving 17 bases between them. The length of the CDR3 is 14 residues. The CDR3 region is CASSDPTGKGKQYV. In nucleotides, the CDR3 is TGTGCCAGCAGTGATCCGACAGGAAAGGGGAAGCAGTACGTC.

This clonotype was recorded at least ten times. The rearrangement links TRBV7-9 to TRBJ2-7; possible D gene TRBD2, 6 bases. This CDR3 has 15 amino acids. Trimming took 2 bases from V and 2 from J, leaving 13 bases between them. CDR1 is SEHNR and CDR2 is FQNEAQ in the germline V gene (reference sequence). In nucleotides, the CDR3 is TGTGCCAGCAGCTTATTAGGGGAGGCGGCCTACGAGCAGTACGTC. It codes for CASSLLGEAAYEQYV.

This clonotype was seen at least ten times. The gene calls are TRBV7-3 and TRBJ2-2; tentative D call: TRBD1 (5 bases). There are 14 residues in the CDR3. CDR1 and CDR2 from the germline V gene are SGHTA and FQGTGA. Trimming removed 10 bases at V and 0 bases at J, with 12 bases between. As DNA, the CDR3 is TGTGCCACCTCAGCAGGGTCGAACACCGGGGAGCTGTTTTTT. It yields the protein CATSAGSNTGELFF.

The table lists this clonotype with many counts. This chain uses TRBV20-1 with TRBJ2-7; D could derive from TRBD1 or TRBD2 (5 bases each). The CDR3 runs 11 residues. The germline V gene has CDR1 DFQATT and CDR2 SNEGSKA (reference sequence). For the CDR3, the DNA is TGCACTCTCAGGGACGGATACGAGCAGTACGTC. Amino acids: CTLRDGYEQYV.